This T cell receptor (beta chain) was identified during a study of OX40 agonist ivuxolimab in advanced cancers. Study-wide context: The patients received ivuxolimab by intravenous route every 2 weeks at 0.01 to 10 mg/kg. Whole-study findings and limits: Normalized T-cell clonal expansion was also low in some nonresponders. Expanded clones tended on average to be more numerous among CD8+ T cells than CD4+.

Clones were read by immunoSEQ multiplex PCR, and TCRdb kept only the in-frame ones, dropping some. This table holds tens of thousands of clones, 84% found once. A word on this clone: Its cognate antigen is unknown.

J was trimmed by 2 bases and V by 5 bases; bases with no gene match: 3. Germline V gene sequence: CDR1 SGHRS, CDR2 YFSETQ. This CDR3 has 14 amino acids. Excluded were patients having autoimmune disease history or systemic immunosuppression. This clonotype was sampled from an adult with an advanced solid tumor such as melanoma, head and neck, liver or kidney cancer. The chain is built from TRBV5-1 and TRBJ1-5, with 8 bases that match TRBD1. The sequences come from CD4+ or CD8+ T cells sorted from blood, collected in a trial of the OX40 agonist ivuxolimab. CDR3 residues: CASRATGGNQPQHF. The CDR3 nucleotides read TGCGCCAGCAGAGCGACAGGGGGCAATCAGCCCCAGCATTTT.